The 13 T cell receptor beta chains below were found in one sample sequenced in a study of blood T cell repertoires in COVID-19. The table came from immunoSEQ multiplex PCR; TCRdb's copy has only in-frame clones and leaves some out. The table includes about 670,000 clones, 80% to 90% detected once. The sequenced sample was peripheral blood. The receptors were gathered from a woman aged 18-29 years with acute or convalescent COVID-19.

This clone was recorded a few times. This chain joins TRBV27 and TRBJ1-1, with 10 bases fitting TRBD1. J lost 4 bases, V lost 4 bases, and 0 bases had no gene match. The germline V gene has CDR1 MNHEY and CDR2 SMNVEV (reference sequence). This CDR3 contains 13 residues. This CDR3 is CASSWDRGTEAFF. CDR3 DNA sequence: TGTGCCAGCAGTTGGGACAGGGGCACTGAAGCTTTCTTT.

The CDR3: CASSPSGYDGANVLTF. The CDR3 DNA sequence: TGCGCCAGCAGCCCTAGTGGGTATGACGGGGCCAACGTCCTGACTTTC. V gene TRBV4-3 combines with J gene TRBJ2-6; D remains ambiguous. The V end lost 4 bases, the J end lost 4 bases, and 14 bases lay between the germline ends. Germline lookup yields CDR1 LGHNA and CDR2 YSLEER. CDR3 length: 16 residues.

The V and J genes are TRBV27 and TRBJ1-6; TRBD1 is a possible D gene (6 bases). The length of the CDR3 is 17 residues. Germline-derived CDR1 and CDR2 are MNHEY and SMNVEV (reference sequence). The germline V and J ends were trimmed by 3 bases and 7 bases, with 19 bases remaining between them. The CDR3 DNA sequence: TGTGCCAGCAGTTTCCAGGGGTCAGGGTGGAAAAATTCACCCCTCCACTTT. It yields the protein CASSFQGSGWKNSPLHF.

Comments on this clone: The same CDR3 arises from other DNA sequences in this sample as well. V usage is TRBV9 and J usage is TRBJ1-1, with D uncertain. The CDR3 loop spans 13 amino acids. Germline CDR1 reads SGDLS; CDR2 reads YYNGEE. V was trimmed by 0 bases and J by 5 bases, leaving 8 bases between them. CDR3 sequence: CASSVAGETEAFF. The CDR3 coding sequence is TGTGCCAGCAGCGTAGCTGGGGAGACTGAAGCTTTCTTT.

This chain links TRBV27 with TRBJ2-5; TRBD1 agrees at 8 bases. This CDR3 spans 15 amino acids. With 5 bases clipped from V and 5 bases from J, the junction kept 10 bases outside the gene matches. CDR1 and CDR2 from the germline V gene are MNHEY and SMNVEV (reference sequence). CDR3 bases: TGTGCCAGCAGTCCAGGGGGCTTAGGTTTGGAGACCCAGTACTTC. The encoded protein is CASSPGGLGLETQYF.

The chain combines TRBV6-5 with TRBJ1-1; a weak D match, TRBD1 (6 bases). Trimming removed 0 bases from V and 1 base from J, with 12 bases in between. This CDR3 has 16 amino acids. Germline lookup yields CDR1 MNHEY and CDR2 SVGAGI. The CDR3 is CASSYSGGRGNTEAFF. As DNA, the CDR3 is TGTGCCAGCAGTTACTCAGGGGGTAGGGGGAACACTGAAGCTTTCTTT.

V and J are TRBV30 and TRBJ1-2; TRBD1 might be the D (5 bases). Trimming stripped 7 bases from V and 7 bases from J, with 22 bases between. The CDR3 runs 14 residues. The germline CDR1 and CDR2 sequences are GTSNPN and SVGIG (reference sequence). CDR3 coding DNA: TGTGCCTATACAGGTTCCGCGGTAGGTTCTGGCTACACCTTC. As protein: CAYTGSAVGSGYTF.

The genes are TRBV19 and TRBJ2-5, with D possibly matching TRBD1 (6 bases). The germline gives CDR1 LNHDA, CDR2 SQIVND (reference sequence). The CDR3 is 15 residues long. Trimming shortened V by 5 bases and J by 1 base, and 14 bases separated the two germline ends. The DNA for the CDR3 is TGTGCCAGTAGTTACCCGGGACATACCCAAGAGACCCAGTACTTC. Its translation: CASSYPGHTQETQYF.

Remarks on this clone: The same CDR3 is also encoded by other DNA sequences in this sample. The V call is TRBV2, the J call TRBJ1-1; 7 bases agree with TRBD1. From germline, CDR1 is SNHLY and CDR2 FYNNEI. The V and J ends lost 3 bases and 5 bases, in that order; junction bases with no gene match: 3. The CDR3 covers 13 residues. The CDR3 spells CASSETGRTEAFF. CDR3 sequence (DNA): TGTGCCAGCAGTGAGACAGGGCGAACTGAAGCTTTCTTT.

V is TRBV6-1 and J is TRBJ1-3; possible D gene TRBD1, 6 bases. Trimming removed 4 bases from V and 0 bases from J, with 22 bases in between. The CDR3 length is 19 residues. Germline V gene lookup returns CDR1 MNHNS and CDR2 SASEGT. CDR3 sequence: CASSVNYLRTASSGNTIYF. The CDR3 nucleotides read TGTGCCAGCAGTGTGAATTATTTAAGGACAGCGAGCTCTGGAAACACCATATATTTT.

The chain links TRBV7-2 to TRBJ1-2; perhaps TRBD1 as D (5 bases). The CDR3 spans 11 residues. Germline-derived CDR1 and CDR2 are SGHTA and FQGNSA. Trimming pared 5 bases from V and 4 bases from J, leaving 5 bases between. The CDR3 loop is CASSGAYGYTF. The CDR3 nucleotides read TGTGCCAGCAGCGGGGCCTATGGCTACACCTTC.

The genes are TRBV4-1 and TRBJ1-2; possibly TRBD1 for D (6 bases). The germline V gene encodes CDR1 MGHRA and CDR2 YSYEKL. The CDR3 runs 13 residues. The V end lost 1 base, the J end lost 8 bases, and 11 bases lay between the germline ends. CDR3 amino acids: CASSQVQGEGYTF. The CDR3 region has the DNA TGCGCCAGCAGCCAAGTACAGGGCGAGGGCTACACCTTC.

The chain carries TRBV6-6 and TRBJ1-1; D not resolved. Germline V gene sequence: CDR1 MNHNY, CDR2 SVGAGI (reference sequence). Trimming shortened V by 0 bases and J by 8 bases, and 13 bases separated the two germline ends. The CDR3 loop spans 14 amino acids. Here the CDR3 reads CASSYSSTTIEAFF. DNA for the CDR3: TGTGCCAGCAGTTACTCTTCGACAACCATAGAAGCTTTCTTT.